This paragraph covers one T cell receptor beta chain sequence. Its antigen has not been determined. Base-call qualities are not available, and no considerably larger clone is one nucleotide away. V gives up 10 bases and J gives up 4 bases, and the segment between their germline ends measures 19 bases. Looking up the germline V gene yields CDR1 MNHEY and CDR2 SVGAGI. The CDR3 sequence holds 15 residues, the cysteine and phenylalanine included. Of all the DNA, just the CDR3 is kept, 45 bases in frame from base 1. The protocol used for the library was the immunoSEQ multiplex PCR assay. For most patients, genomic DNA was isolated with the Qiagen DNeasy Blood and Tissue Kit and sent frozen to Adaptive Biotechnologies for TCR sequencing. Adaptive Biotechnologies carried out high-throughput TCR-beta CDR3 sequencing of genomic DNA for most patients. In the source study's methods: TCR sequencing data for around 20 patients were retrieved from Adaptive's ImmunoSEQ software; a few other patients were processed with MiXCR and VDJtools. To correct CD4 versus CD8 sorting errors, any sequence found in both subsets at a frequency ratio below 5:1 was removed. Because the origin of CDR3 nucleotide sequences shared between donor and recipient could not be assigned, those sequences were removed. At least 2-fold expansion over unstimulated cells and a minimum CFSE-low frequency of 0.002% (template counts) or 0.001% (read counts) were required for clones to be classified as alloreactive. Clones were considered mappable if detected in sequenced pre-transplant spleen, lymph node, or MLR CFSE-low populations of the donor or recipient. The cumulative frequency of alloreactive clones was calculated as a percentage of all sequences, weighted by copy number. The table was pulled from immuneACCESS by TCRdb, which kept in-frame rearrangements only. Such tables lose some clones; where checked, under half of the loss comes from unresolved V genes, and the rest has no known cause. V and J calls plus clone size are reproduced from that table; the DNA served to infer D and trimming. A total of 35,000 to 50,000 clones appear in this sample, nearly 95% of them only once. The ten biggest clones cover about 0.22% of the sample.

The data were taken from a study of graft-versus-host responses after intestinal transplantation (dated by TCRdb to the early 2020s). About the full investigation: Recipients received multivisceral, liver-intestinal, or isolated intestinal transplants. Anti-thymocyte globulin induction was given to all recipients, followed by maintenance tacrolimus and steroids for approximately 3 years. Bulk TCR-beta CDR3 sequencing was used to track graft-versus-host and host-versus-graft alloreactive T cell clones in the graft, circulation and bone marrow after intestinal transplantation. To identify alloreactive clones, pre-transplant mixed lymphocyte reaction products were sequenced and compared with unstimulated pre-transplant donor and recipient T cells. The cohort enrolled 24 intestinal transplant recipients, one of whom was a retransplant, and a few patients without pretransplant specimens were excluded. Donor T cell macrochimerism was defined as a peak of at least 4% donor T cells among recipient peripheral blood mononuclear cells. Rather than going through the commercial service, samples from three later patients were sequenced in-house on an Illumina MiSeq and processed with MiXCR. Broader findings and caveats from the paper: In patients with donor T cell macrochimerism, the allografts had high GvH to HvG T cell clonal ratios. GvH clones were found in recipient bone marrow, and some of the GvH clones appeared earlier in ileal mucosa or blood, which is consistent with an intestinal mucosal origin. Early after transplant, peak levels of circulating GvH clones were found to be associated with declines in HvG clones. Conclusions were limited by the relatively low number and heterogeneity of intestinal transplant patients.

The time point label, as the study defines it: cells obtained before transplantation from donor or recipient. CD3+CD4+ and CD3+CD8+ populations were FACS-sorted from unstimulated pre-transplant donor and recipient cells taken from spleen or lymph nodes. The chain links TRBV6-5 with TRBJ2-2; no D gene is confidently identified. The source material was unstimulated CD8+ T cells sorted from spleen or lymph node cells, sampled before transplant. The clonotype originates from a human donor who was the organ donor for an intestinal transplant. The CDR3 region reads CATSTNPFATGELFF. The nucleotide sequence is given as TGTGCCACCTCCACGAATCCGTTTGCCACCGGGGAGCTGTTTTTT.